These 23 T cell receptor beta chains were sequenced from one sample in a study of metastatic and nonmetastatic thyroid tumors (dated by TCRdb to about 2020). None of the patients had been given any treatment before thyroid surgery. Libraries came from PCR. For sequencing, an Illumina HiSeq 4000 was employed. TCRdb trimmed public reads at Q25 via fastp, called clones via MiXCR and kept in-frame beta chains. In this sample the table shows fewer than 7,500 clones, less than 45% of which occur a single time. In total, the top ten clones hold roughly two fifths of the sample. Sample: tumor tissue. These receptor sequences come from a female donor with papillary thyroid cancer or a benign thyroid nodule (not recorded which). Some clones in this sample may be carry-over from other donors' samples.

In its sample, this clone was seen a few times. This rearrangement joins TRBV24-1 to TRBJ2-3; tentative D call: TRBD1 (5 bases). V was shortened by 5 bases and J by 4 bases, with 12 bases between the two germline ends. The CDR3 spans 14 residues. CDR1 is KGHDR and CDR2 is SFDVKD in the germline V gene. CDR3: CATSGGSYADTQYF. DNA for the CDR3: TGTGCCACCAGTGGGGGCAGTTACGCAGATACGCAGTATTTT.

This clone is labeled as medium-sized (0.01 to 0.1%). This chain uses TRBV6-6 with TRBJ1-4; D gene unclear. The CDR3 loop spans 15 amino acids. V lost 3 bases and J lost 4, with 12 bases in between. CDR1 is MNHNY and CDR2 is SVGAGI in the germline V gene (reference sequence). CDR3 in amino acids: CASSYSGGINEKLFF. The CDR3 region has the DNA TGTGCCAGCAGTTATTCCGGTGGTATTAATGAAAAACTGTTTTTT.

This chain joins TRBV14 and TRBJ1-1; D remains unclear. Germline CDR1 reads SGHDN; CDR2 reads FVKESK. Trimming removed 2 bases at V and 5 bases at J, with 6 bases between. The CDR3 sequence is 12 residues long. In DNA form, the CDR3 reads TGTGCCAGCAGCCAATCCAGGACTGAAGCTTTCTTT. As protein: CASSQSRTEAFF.

By frequency in the sample, this clone is medium-sized. CDR3 sequence (DNA): TGTGCCAGCAGTTACGGGAATGAGCAGTTCTTC. This sequence encodes CASSYGNEQFF. The chain has TRBV6-6 and TRBJ2-1; no clear D. Germline CDR1 and CDR2: MNHNY and SVGAGI (reference sequence). Trimming shortened V by 2 bases and J by 7 bases, and 3 bases separated the two germline ends. This CDR3 region has 11 residues.

The gene calls are TRBV12-3 or TRBV12-4 and TRBJ2-2; no firm D call. Deletions cut 6 bases from V and 9 bases from J, with 20 bases between. The CDR3 has 15 amino acids. DNA for the CDR3: TGTGCCAGCAGCTGGACCGTGGCCTGGCCCTGGGAGCTGTTTTTT. The encoded protein is CASSWTVAWPWELFF.

This clone has just a few counts. The chain links TRBV27 to TRBJ2-7; D gene ambiguous. Germline loops: CDR1 MNHEY, CDR2 SMNVEV (reference sequence). Trimming stripped 5 bases from V and 0 bases from J, with 20 bases between. CDR3 size: 17 residues. In DNA form, the CDR3 reads TGTGCCAGCAGTCTTATTGGCCCCGTAAAACCCTCCTACGAGCAGTACTTC. Protein product: CASSLIGPVKPSYEQYF.

This clone was counted between two and nine times. This chain joins TRBV27 and TRBJ2-2; TRBD1 aligns across 10 bases. V lost 2 bases, J lost 4 bases, and 7 bases stayed unmatched. There are 17 residues in the CDR3. CDR1 and CDR2 from the germline V gene are MNHEY and SMNVEV (reference sequence). The CDR3 reads CASSLPLGTGVTGELFF. The CDR3 nucleotides are TGTGCCAGCAGTTTACCCCTAGGGACAGGGGTCACCGGGGAGCTGTTTTTT.

This clone appeared a few times. The rearrangement uses TRBV2 and TRBJ2-3, with D hard to call. Germline lookup yields CDR1 SNHLY and CDR2 FYNNEI. The V end was cut by 8 bases, the J end by 3 bases, with 18 bases between. The CDR3 length is 15 residues. The CDR3 DNA sequence: TGTGCCAGCCTTGTCGAGTGGGTAGGGACAGATACGCAGTATTTT. Translating it yields CASLVEWVGTDTQYF. Supplemented by reference TRBV2 and TRBJ2-3, the full variable domain reads EPEVTQTPSHQVTQMGQEVILRCVPISNHLYFYWYRQILGQKVEFLVSFYNNEISEKSEIFDDQFSVERPDGSNFTLKIRSTKLEDSAMYFCASLVEWVGTDTQYFGPGTRLTVL.

Within the sample, this clone is large. The chain has TRBV7-9 and TRBJ1-4; 7 positions match TRBD1. CDR3 size: 14 residues. The germline gives CDR1 SEHNR, CDR2 FQNEAQ (reference sequence). V shed 4 bases, J shed 5 bases, and the junction held 4 bases outside the gene matches. The CDR3 sequence: CASSSGGWNEKLFF. In DNA, the CDR3 is TGTGCCAGCAGCTCAGGGGGATGGAATGAAAAACTGTTTTTT.

Judged by abundance, this clone is large. The chain has TRBV6-4 and TRBJ1-4, with 7 bases fitting TRBD1. The CDR3 loop spans 16 amino acids. The V and J ends lost 0 bases and 1 base, in that order; junction bases with no gene match: 2. CDR1 MRHNA and CDR2 SNTAGT come from the germline V gene. In DNA form, the CDR3 reads TGTGCCAGCAGTGACTCGGGGACAGAAACTAATGAAAAACTGTTTTTT. Protein sequence: CASSDSGTETNEKLFF.

The J gene is TRBJ1-1, the V gene TRBV2; D call uncertain. Germline lookup yields CDR1 SNHLY and CDR2 FYNNEI. Trimming left V 7 bases short and J 8 bases short, with 17 bases between. This CDR3 spans 13 amino acids. CDR3 nucleotide sequence: TGTGCCAGCACCCCCCTCGCCGGAAGCGAAGCTTTCTTT. Its protein is CASTPLAGSEAFF.

CDR3 loop: CASRRGTEDETQYF. The DNA for the CDR3 is TGTGCCAGCAGGCGCGGGACGGAGGATGAGACCCAGTACTTC. This chain links TRBV6-1 with TRBJ2-5, with TRBD2 as a possible D gene (6 bases). V was cut by 6 bases and J by 5 bases, with 16 bases left in between. CDR1 is MNHNS and CDR2 is SASEGT in the germline V gene. The length of the CDR3 is 14 residues.

This chain uses TRBV6-4 with TRBJ2-1; TRBD1 matches 8 bases. From germline, CDR1 is MRHNA and CDR2 SNTAGT. This CDR3 is 15 amino acids long. Trimming cost V 2 bases and J 8 bases; bases outside gene matches: 8. The CDR3 region has the DNA TGTGCCAGCAGTGACAAGGCAGGGGGCGGGGATGAGCAGTTCTTC. Protein sequence: CASSDKAGGGDEQFF.

V gene TRBV7-3 combines with J gene TRBJ2-5; possibly TRBD1 for D (5 bases). V was clipped by 0 bases and J by 1 base, with 9 bases between them. The CDR3 totals 15 residues. The germline gives CDR1 SGHTA, CDR2 FQGTGA. The CDR3 reads CASSLTQAPQETQYF. The CDR3 region has the DNA TGTGCCAGCAGCTTAACACAGGCACCCCAAGAGACCCAGTACTTC.

The CDR3 loop reads CSAPSRDRVNEQYF. The DNA for the CDR3 is TGCAGTGCCCCATCCCGGGACAGGGTAAACGAGCAGTACTTC. The chain is built from TRBV20-1 and TRBJ2-7; 9 nucleotides agree with TRBD1. CDR3 length equals 14 residues. Germline V gene sequence: CDR1 DFQATT, CDR2 SNEGSKA (reference sequence). The trim removed 6 bases at V and 5 bases at J, leaving 11 bases unmatched.

This clone was seen only a few times. The chain is built from TRBV6-6 and TRBJ2-2, with 7 bases lining up with TRBD2. Germline assignment: CDR1 MNHNY and CDR2 SVGAGI (reference sequence). Trimming cost V 0 bases and J 3 bases; bases outside gene matches: 7. The CDR3 contains 17 residues. The CDR3 DNA sequence: TGTGCCAGCAGTTACTCGAGGCTAGCGGAGGACACCGGGGAGCTGTTTTTT. Protein product: CASSYSRLAEDTGELFF.

The V and J genes are TRBV11-2 and TRBJ2-7; no definite D call. Between the trimmed V and J ends, which lost 5 bases and 3 bases, there was a span of 8 bases. Germline assignment: CDR1 SGHAT and CDR2 FQNNGV. This CDR3 comprises 12 residues. The CDR3 DNA is TGTGCCAGCAGCCCCATGGGCTACGAGCAGTACTTC. It translates to CASSPMGYEQYF.

This clone was counted only a few times. One end of the junction does not line up with germline, which may come from a read error. The chain recombines TRBV5-8 with TRBJ2-3, with 7 bases aligning to TRBD2. CDR3 length: 14 amino acids. Germline assignment: CDR1 SGHTS and CDR2 YDEGEE. In nucleotides, the CDR3 is TGTGCCGGCAGCTTCGCGGGAGTGGGGGATACGCAGTATTTT. Amino acid sequence: CAGSFAGVGDTQYF.

This clone was detected only a few times. This chain uses TRBV12-3 or TRBV12-4 with TRBJ2-1; unclear D gene. CDR3 length: 15 residues. V was clipped by 3 bases and J by 3 bases, with 12 bases between them. The CDR3 here is CASSLKASDYNEQFF. For the CDR3, the DNA is TGTGCCAGCAGTTTGAAAGCCAGTGACTACAATGAGCAGTTCTTC.

This clone was detected only a few times. The chain carries TRBV6-5 and TRBJ2-1; D might be TRBD2 (5 bases). Between the trimmed V and J ends, which lost 3 bases and 4 bases, there was a span of 10 bases. This CDR3 is 14 amino acids long. The germline gives CDR1 MNHEY, CDR2 SVGAGI. The CDR3 reads CASSYNGVYNEQFF. DNA for the CDR3: TGTGCCAGCAGTTATAACGGGGTTTACAATGAGCAGTTCTTC.

The chain carries TRBV11-3 and TRBJ2-3; 7 nucleotides line up with TRBD2. There are 15 residues in the CDR3. Germline CDR1 reads SGHNT; CDR2 reads YENEEA. Germline trimming cut 5 bases from V and 2 bases from J; bases unmatched to any gene: 7. This CDR3 reads CASSASGTITDTQYF. The CDR3 DNA is TGTGCCAGCAGCGCATCCGGGACTATCACAGATACGCAGTATTTT.

The chain recombines TRBV4-3 with TRBJ2-6; D not certain. CDR1 LGHNA and CDR2 YSLEER come from the germline V gene. The CDR3 length is 15 residues. The V and J ends lost 5 bases and 4 bases respectively, with 12 bases between them. CDR3 bases: TGCGCCAGCAGCAATACTGTGCGAGGGGCCAACGTCCTGACTTTC. Protein sequence: CASSNTVRGANVLTF.

This clone was seen repeatedly, ten times or more. The genes are TRBV15 and TRBJ2-7; unclear D gene. The CDR3 runs to 12 residues. Germline assignment: CDR1 LNHNV and CDR2 YYDKDF (reference sequence). V shed 0 bases and J shed 6 bases, with 6 bases lying between them. The CDR3 spells CATSRDETEQYF. The CDR3 nucleotides read TGTGCCACCAGCAGAGATGAGACCGAGCAGTACTTC.